This TCR beta chain was recovered during a study of blood T cells in healthy people across ages. Findings and limits, study-wide: Without sorted subsets, naive and antigen-experienced compartments could not be conclusively compared.

The CDR3 has 16 residues. From germline, CDR1 is LNHDA and CDR2 SQIVND (reference sequence). This clonotype has more than one count but fewer than ten. What it binds is not known. Using a J-beta primer mix together with a sample-barcoded 5' primer, a second PCR was run for roughly 6 to 12 cycles. All cDNA molecules were each tagged by a template-switch adaptor with 12 random nucleotides. MiXCR was run by TCRdb on the 5' RACE reads, yielding one entry per CDR3 protein. The data contain approximately 680,000 distinct CDR3 sequences, roughly 30% of them seen just once; the ten biggest clones take up less than 20%.

The sequenced material came from blood. This TCR derives from a woman older than 75 in good health. The genes are TRBV19 and TRBJ2-4, with TRBD1 identical over 10 bases. The better agreement between TRBJ2-7 and the DNA end casts doubt on the J call. DNA of the CDR3: TGTGCCAGTAGTAACCGGCCAGGACAGGGGGAATACGAGCAGTACTTC. Amino acid sequence: CASSNRPGQGEYEQYF.